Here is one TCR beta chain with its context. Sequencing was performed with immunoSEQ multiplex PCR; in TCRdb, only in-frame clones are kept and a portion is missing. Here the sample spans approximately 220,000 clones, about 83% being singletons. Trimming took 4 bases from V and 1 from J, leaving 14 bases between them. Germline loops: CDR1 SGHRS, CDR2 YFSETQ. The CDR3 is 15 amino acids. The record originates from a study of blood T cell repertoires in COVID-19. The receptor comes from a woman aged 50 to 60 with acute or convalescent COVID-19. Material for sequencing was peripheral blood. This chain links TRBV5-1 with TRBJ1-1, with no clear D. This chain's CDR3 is CASSPRGGTNTEAFF. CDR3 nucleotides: TGCGCCAGCAGCCCGCGAGGAGGCACGAACACTGAAGCTTTCTTT. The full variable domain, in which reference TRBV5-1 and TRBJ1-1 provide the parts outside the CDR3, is KAGVTQTPRYLIKTRGQQVTLSCSPISGHRSVSWYQQTPGQGLQFLFEYFSETQRNKGNFPGRFSGRQFSNSRSEMNVSTLELGDSALYLCASSPRGGTNTEAFFGQGTRLTVV.